This T cell receptor beta chain is from a study of cytomegalovirus exposure and HLA in healthy donors. Primers for the PCR totalled 60 Vbeta and 13 Jbeta. Assay used: immunoSEQ multiplex PCR; TCRdb lists only in-frame clones, some missing. The sample carries 150,000 to 200,000 clones, approximately 80% recorded once. Overall study results and limits: The only immune exposure information that was available was CMV serostatus.

Germline V gene sequence: CDR1 LGHNA, CDR2 YNFKEQ. V dropped 3 bases and J dropped 5; count of bases not matched to a gene: 8. The CDR3 spans 18 residues. With regard to this clone: Its antigen is unidentified.

Sequenced input: PBMCs. V is TRBV4-2 and J is TRBJ2-2; 14 nucleotides line up with TRBD2. The receptor was isolated from a boy aged 2-9 years in good health and CMV-seronegative. The CDR3 loop reads CASSQTTSGGAGTGELFF. The CDR3 nucleotides read TGTGCCAGCAGCCAGACGACTAGCGGGGGGGCGGGGACCGGGGAGCTGTTTTTT.